In this sample, the clone carrying this T cell receptor beta chain turned up a few times. What it binds is not known. Specified time point: patch test 1, 2 weeks after DPC sensitization. Regarding treatment: therapeutic diphenylcyclopropenone sensitization with weekly scalp DPC. The data belong to a study of human T cells and chemical hapten exposure. The overall study: Weekly scalp doses of diphenylcyclopropenone were given to patients during the roughly 23-week study.

CDR1 KGHSH and CDR2 LQKENI come from the germline V gene. There are 15 residues in the CDR3. The J segment lost 4 bases and the V segment lost 3 bases, leaving 6 bases of the junction unmatched. Original methodology: Sampled TCR counts reached a median of approximately 94,000 per sample, with values ranging from about 23,224 to 700,000. TCRdb recomputed calls from the RACE reads with MiXCR, one row per CDR3 protein. TCRdb, not the authors, supplied the V and J calls. The sample has 95,000 to 100,000 distinct CDR3 sequences; roughly an eighth are singletons. Study-wide results and limits: The immune response of these alopecia patients might not match healthy individuals'.

The chain couples TRBV18 to TRBJ1-2; 9 bases match TRBD1. This material consisted of whole blood, taken in connection with sensitization to the hapten diphenylcyclopropenone (DPC). The source is a woman aged 40 to 55 with alopecia areata. Some clones in this sample may be carry-over from other donors' samples. The CDR3 loop reads CASSPYRGLFYGYTF. CDR3 coding DNA: TGTGCCAGCTCACCTTACAGGGGGCTTTTCTATGGCTACACCTTC.